The rows below give T cell receptor beta chains drawn from one sample of a study of cytomegalovirus exposure and HLA in healthy donors. Method: immunoSEQ multiplex PCR; TCRdb's copy keeps in-frame clones and lacks some. This table has approximately 52,000 clones, 55% to 85% appearing once. The sample consisted of PBMCs. The receptors here all came from a middle-aged man in good health and CMV-seropositive. CDR3s include the opening cysteine and the closing phenylalanine or tryptophan. Fields, in order: clone size, D gene, J gene, V gene, CDR3 protein, CDR3 DNA. A D gene is named only where the DNA matches it firmly. Clone size is stated in some rows and not others, as once, few, many or a class when expanded.

>.|.|TRBJ1-1|TRBV5-1
CASSRGNTEAFF
TGCGCCAGCAGCAGAGGGAACACTGAAGCTTTCTTT
>.|.|TRBJ1-5|TRBV30
CAWSVALGGYYNQPQHF
TGTGCCTGGAGTGTAGCGTTGGGGGGGTACTACAATCAGCCCCAGCATTTT
>few|.|TRBJ2-5|TRBV9
CASSVALQQETQYF
TGTGCCAGCAGCGTAGCTCTCCAGCAAGAGACCCAGTACTTC
>.|TRBD2|TRBJ2-3|TRBV5-6
CASSSTGTSRTDTQYF
TGTGCCAGCAGCTCAACCGGGACTAGCCGCACAGATACGCAGTATTTT
>.|.|TRBJ1-1|TRBV20-1
CSAPLSTEAFF
TGCAGTGCCCCCTTGAGCACTGAAGCTTTCTTT
>few|.|TRBJ2-3|TRBV5-1
CASTRQGGDTQYF
TGCGCCAGCACCCGCCAGGGGGGCGATACGCAGTATTTT
>.|TRBD1|TRBJ2-5|TRBV7-8
CASSVGQARETQYF
TGTGCCAGCAGCGTAGGACAGGCTCGAGAGACCCAGTACTTC
>.|.|TRBJ2-3|TRBV2
CASSESGSTDTQYF
TGTGCCAGCAGTGAAAGCGGGAGCACAGATACGCAGTATTTT
>.|.|TRBJ2-3|TRBV7-2
CASSLQTRHTSTDTQYF
TGTGCCAGCAGCCTCCAGACTAGACATACTAGCACAGATACGCAGTATTTT
>.|.|TRBJ2-3|TRBV7-9
CASSLGGRRTDTQYF
TGTGCCAGCAGCTTAGGAGGGCGCCGTACAGATACGCAGTATTTT
>few|.|TRBJ2-7|TRBV7-9
CASRPDNYEQYF
TGTGCCAGCAGGCCCGACAACTACGAGCAGTACTTC
>.|TRBD1|TRBJ1-1|TRBV29-1
CSAGQLNTEAFF
TGCAGCGCGGGACAGTTGAACACTGAAGCTTTCTTT
>.|.|TRBJ1-1|TRBV4-2
CASSQDPGLMNTEAFF
TGTGCCAGCAGCCAAGATCCCGGACTGATGAACACTGAAGCTTTCTTT
>.|.|TRBJ1-3|TRBV11-2
CASSWRENTIYF
TGTGCCAGCAGCTGGAGAGAAAACACCATATATTTT
>.|.|TRBJ1-1|TRBV19
CASSIPPGVNTEAFF
TGTGCCAGTAGTATACCCCCCGGAGTGAACACTGAAGCTTTCTTT
>.|TRBD2|TRBJ2-7|TRBV5-4
CASSLGVAGEGFEQYF
TGTGCCAGCAGCTTGGGGGTAGCGGGGGAAGGTTTCGAGCAGTACTTC
>.|.|TRBJ1-1|TRBV2
CASSAAGGRLNTEAFF
TGTGCCAGCAGTGCCGCGGGAGGGAGGTTGAACACTGAAGCTTTCTTT
>.|.|TRBJ2-1|TRBV7-9
CASSFQGNEQFF
TGTGCCAGCAGCTTCCAGGGGAATGAGCAGTTCTTC
>once|.|TRBJ2-5|TRBV6-5
CASSLRGSLGETQYF
TGTGCCAGCAGTCTCCGGGGTAGCCTCGGGGAGACCCAGTACTTC
>once|.|TRBJ1-5|TRBV2
CASSKDSYSNQPQHF
TGTGCCAGCAGTAAGGACAGCTATAGCAATCAGCCCCAGCATTTT
>.|.|TRBJ1-2|TRBV4-3
CASSQVLETGGGYTF
TGCGCCAGCAGCCAAGTTCTCGAAACCGGGGGTGGCTACACCTTC
>.|TRBD2|TRBJ2-3|TRBV4-1
CASSQTGTSGTDTQYF
TGCGCCAGCAGCCAAACCGGGACTAGCGGGACAGATACGCAGTATTTT
>.|TRBD1|TRBJ1-2|TRBV7-9
CASSLTGGHGYTF
TGTGCCAGCAGCTTGACAGGGGGCCATGGCTACACCTTC
>.|.|TRBJ1-1|TRBV30
CAWSISIAEAFF
TGTGCCTGGAGTATCAGTATCGCTGAAGCTTTCTTT
>.|.|TRBJ2-6|TRBV30
CAWSLTHRSGANVLTF
TGTGCCTGGAGTCTAACCCACAGGTCTGGGGCCAACGTCCTGACTTTC
>.|.|TRBJ1-5|TRBV5-6
CASSLADGQPQHF
TGTGCCAGCAGCTTAGCGGACGGTCAGCCCCAGCATTTT
>.|TRBD1|TRBJ1-2|TRBV5-6
CASSLGGQGVFNYGYTF
TGTGCCAGCAGCTTGGGGGGACAGGGAGTATTTAACTATGGCTACACCTTC
>.|.|TRBJ1-2|TRBV30
CAWSLIGGYTF
TGTGCCTGGAGTCTAATCGGTGGCTACACCTTC
>.|TRBD2|TRBJ2-3|TRBV5-6
CASSLVKILAVSDTQYF
TGTGCCAGCAGCTTGGTAAAAATACTAGCGGTATCGGATACGCAGTATTTT
>.|TRBD1|TRBJ1-2|TRBV19
CASSNGRETGDGYTF
TGTGCCAGTAGCAACGGAAGGGAAACAGGGGATGGCTACACCTTC
>.|TRBD2|TRBJ2-3|TRBV5-1
CASSLVTSGESTDTQYF
TGCGCCAGCAGCTTGGTTACTAGCGGCGAATCCACAGATACGCAGTATTTT
>.|TRBD2|TRBJ2-2|TRBV14
CASSLRLASDGELFF
TGTGCCAGCAGCCTAAGACTAGCGAGTGACGGGGAGCTGTTTTTT
>.|.|TRBJ1-5|TRBV5-1
CASTTGEGDGPQHF
TGCGCCAGCACTACTGGGGAGGGGGATGGGCCCCAGCATTTT
>once|.|TRBJ2-1|TRBV30
CAWTGFTTNNEQFF
TGTGCCTGGACAGGGTTTACCACCAACAATGAGCAGTTCTTC
>.|TRBD2|TRBJ2-5|TRBV5-4
CASSGGRDYPGSKETQYF
TGTGCCAGCAGCGGGGGGAGGGACTACCCTGGGTCCAAAGAGACCCAGTACTTC
>.|TRBD1|TRBJ1-5|TRBV7-9
CASSWGQGHQPQHF
TGTGCCAGCAGCTGGGGACAGGGGCATCAGCCCCAGCATTTT
>.|.|TRBJ1-6|TRBV5-4
CASRAGVAENSPLHF
TGTGCCAGTAGGGCAGGGGTCGCCGAAAATTCACCCCTCCACTTT
>.|TRBD1|TRBJ2-5|TRBV29-1
CSVGPGQGLETQYF
TGCAGCGTTGGACCGGGACAGGGGCTGGAGACCCAGTACTTC
>.|.|TRBJ1-6|TRBV7-2
CASRTRVNSPLHF
TGTGCCAGCAGGACGAGGGTGAATTCACCCCTCCACTTT
>few|.|TRBJ1-2|TRBV15
CATSRDLTAYGYTF
TGTGCCACCAGCAGAGATTTGACAGCGTATGGCTACACCTTC
>.|TRBD1|TRBJ2-7|TRBV19
CASSASGQGASYEQYF
TGTGCCAGTAGTGCCTCTGGACAGGGGGCCTCCTACGAGCAGTACTTC
>few|.|TRBJ1-6|TRBV23-1
CASSQPPRQISSYNSPLHF
TGCGCCAGCAGTCAGCCCCCCAGGCAGATTAGCTCCTATAATTCACCCCTCCACTTT
>once|.|TRBJ2-1|TRBV5-1
CASSLELLKSNEQFF
TGCGCCAGCAGCTTGGAACTACTAAAGAGCAATGAGCAGTTCTTC
>.|.|TRBJ2-7|TRBV13
CASSQQGSAYEQYF
TGTGCCAGCAGCCAGCAGGGATCCGCCTACGAGCAGTACTTC
>.|TRBD1|TRBJ1-2|TRBV11-2
CASSPGQGPYTF
TGTGCCAGCAGCCCCGGACAGGGGCCCTACACCTTC
>once|.|TRBJ2-5|TRBV7-7
CASSLAGGQETQYF
TGTGCCAGCAGCTTAGCAGGCGGGCAAGAGACCCAGTACTTC
>.|.|TRBJ1-3|TRBV5-6
CASSPEGAYSGNTIYF
TGTGCCAGCAGCCCGGAAGGGGCCTACTCTGGAAACACCATATATTTT
>.|TRBD1|TRBJ2-2|TRBV7-9
CASIDRGSTGELFF
TGTGCCAGCATTGACAGGGGTAGCACCGGGGAGCTGTTTTTT
>.|TRBD2|TRBJ2-1|TRBV5-1
CASSLAMGGGYNEQFF
TGCGCCAGCAGCTTGGCCATGGGGGGGGGCTACAATGAGCAGTTCTTC
>.|TRBD1|TRBJ1-4|TRBV5-6
CASSPDRGETNEKLFF
TGTGCCAGCAGCCCCGACAGGGGAGAAACTAATGAAAAACTGTTTTTT